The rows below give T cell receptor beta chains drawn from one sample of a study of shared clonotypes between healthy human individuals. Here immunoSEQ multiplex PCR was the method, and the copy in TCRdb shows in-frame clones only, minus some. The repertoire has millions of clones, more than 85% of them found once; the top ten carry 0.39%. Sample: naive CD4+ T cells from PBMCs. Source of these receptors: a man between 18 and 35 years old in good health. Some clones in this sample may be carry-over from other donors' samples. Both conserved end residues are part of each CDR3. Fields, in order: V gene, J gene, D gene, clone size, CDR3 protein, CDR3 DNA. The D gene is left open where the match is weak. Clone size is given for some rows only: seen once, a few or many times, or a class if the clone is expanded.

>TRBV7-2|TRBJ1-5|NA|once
CASSKGGDQPQHF
TGTGCCAGCAGTAAAGGGGGAGATCAGCCCCAGCATTTT
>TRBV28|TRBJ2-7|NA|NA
CASTRNGYEQYF
TGTGCCAGCACCAGAAATGGGTACGAGCAGTACTTC
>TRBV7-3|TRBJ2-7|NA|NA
CASSLGPAKYYEQYF
TGTGCCAGCAGCTTAGGTCCAGCGAAATACTACGAGCAGTACTTC
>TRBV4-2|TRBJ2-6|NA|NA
CASSREKISGANVLTF
TGTGCCAGCAGCCGGGAAAAGATCTCTGGGGCCAACGTCCTGACTTTC
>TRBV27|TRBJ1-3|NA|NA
CATRRGNTIYF
TGTGCCACCCGGAGAGGAAACACCATATATTTT
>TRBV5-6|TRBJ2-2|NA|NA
CASSKPGSGELFF
TGTGCCAGCAGCAAGCCAGGGTCCGGGGAGCTGTTTTTT
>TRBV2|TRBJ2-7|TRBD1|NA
CASSKGARSYEQYF
TGTGCCAGCAGTAAGGGGGCGAGGTCCTACGAGCAGTACTTC
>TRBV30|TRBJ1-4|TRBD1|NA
CAWSVPGVTGSREKLFF
TGTGCCTGGAGTGTACCGGGGGTGACAGGGAGTCGTGAAAAACTGTTTTTT
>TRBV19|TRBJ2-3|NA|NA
CASSGATRGHTDTQYF
TGTGCCAGTAGTGGGGCAACGAGGGGCCACACAGATACGCAGTATTTT
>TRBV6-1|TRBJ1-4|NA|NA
CASRQNEKLFF
TGTGCCAGCAGGCAGAATGAAAAACTGTTTTTT
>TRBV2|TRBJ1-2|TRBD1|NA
CASSGETGHYGYTF
TGTGCCAGCAGTGGTGAGACAGGGCACTATGGCTACACCTTC
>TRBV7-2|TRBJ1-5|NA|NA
CASSLGTSGQPQHF
TGTGCCAGCAGCTTAGGAACATCGGGGCAGCCCCAGCATTTT
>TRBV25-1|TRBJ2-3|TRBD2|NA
CASRELAGLTDTQYF
TGTGCCAGCAGGGAACTAGCGGGACTCACAGATACGCAGTATTTT
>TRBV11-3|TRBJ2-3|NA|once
CASSLRTEDTQYF
TGTGCCAGCAGCCTCCGGACTGAGGATACGCAGTATTTT
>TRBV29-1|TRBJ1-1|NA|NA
CSVHGRMNTEAFF
TGCAGCGTTCATGGAAGAATGAACACTGAAGCTTTCTTT
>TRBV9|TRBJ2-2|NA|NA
CASSALGNTGELFF
TGTGCCAGCAGCGCCCTCGGAAACACCGGGGAGCTGTTTTTT
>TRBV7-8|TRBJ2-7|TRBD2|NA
CASSSVTAGVSHEQYF
TGTGCCAGCAGCTCAGTTACGGCGGGAGTCTCCCACGAGCAGTACTTC
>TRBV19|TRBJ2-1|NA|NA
CASSISDSSYNEQFF
TGTGCCAGTAGTATAAGTGACTCGTCCTACAATGAGCAGTTCTTC
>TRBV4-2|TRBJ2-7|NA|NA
CASSRRGESSYEQYF
TGTGCCAGCAGCCGTCGAGGGGAGAGCTCCTACGAGCAGTACTTC
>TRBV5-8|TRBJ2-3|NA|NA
CASSLARLFTDTQYF
TGTGCCAGCAGCTTGGCCAGGTTGTTCACAGATACGCAGTATTTT
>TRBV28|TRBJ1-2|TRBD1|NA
CASSKGTAGYGYTF
TGTGCCAGCAGTAAAGGGACAGCCGGCTATGGCTACACCTTC
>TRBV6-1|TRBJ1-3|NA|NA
CASSVAVTGNTIYF
TGTGCCAGCAGTGTTGCAGTCACTGGAAACACCATATATTTT
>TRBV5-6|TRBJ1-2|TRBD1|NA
CASSKDRGPWGYTF
TGTGCCAGCAGCAAGGACAGGGGACCGTGGGGCTACACCTTC
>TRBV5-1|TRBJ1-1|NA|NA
CASSPVGGLNTEAFF
TGCGCCAGCAGCCCTGTGGGAGGACTTAACACTGAAGCTTTCTTT
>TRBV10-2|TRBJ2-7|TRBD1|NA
CASKPGQGVDEQYF
TGCGCCAGCAAACCGGGACAGGGGGTCGACGAGCAGTACTTC
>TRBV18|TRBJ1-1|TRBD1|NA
CASSKDRLNTEAFF
TGTGCCAGCTCAAAGGACAGGCTGAACACTGAAGCTTTCTTT
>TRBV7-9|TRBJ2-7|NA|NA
CASSRPRAVSYEQYF
TGTGCCAGCAGCCGTCCACGGGCCGTCTCCTACGAGCAGTACTTC
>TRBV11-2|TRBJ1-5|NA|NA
CASSRGGGNQPQHF
TGTGCCAGCAGTCGGGGGGGAGGCAATCAGCCCCAGCATTTT
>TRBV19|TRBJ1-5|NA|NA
CASSIEFRQRHQPQHF
TGTGCCAGTAGTATAGAATTTAGACAGCGTCATCAGCCCCAGCATTTT
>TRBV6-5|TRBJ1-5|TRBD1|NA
CASSSNRGGSNQPQHF
TGTGCCAGCAGTTCCAACAGGGGAGGGAGCAATCAGCCCCAGCATTTT
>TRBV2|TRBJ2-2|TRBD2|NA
CASSDPLAGASRGGGELFF
TGTGCCAGCAGTGACCCTCTAGCGGGAGCCTCCAGGGGGGGCGGGGAGCTGTTTTTT
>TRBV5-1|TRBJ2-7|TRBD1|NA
CASSFGDRQYF
TGCGCCAGCAGCTTTGGGGACAGGCAGTACTTC
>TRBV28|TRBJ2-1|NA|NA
CASSEGGADLSSYNEQFF
TGTGCCAGTTCCGAGGGGGGCGCCGACCTGAGCTCCTACAATGAGCAGTTCTTC
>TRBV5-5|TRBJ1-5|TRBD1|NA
CASSATGQGSGQPQHF
TGTGCCAGCAGCGCTACGGGACAGGGGAGCGGGCAGCCCCAGCATTTT
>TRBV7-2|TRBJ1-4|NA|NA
CASGPHGATNEKLFF
TGTGCCAGCGGCCCCCACGGTGCAACTAATGAAAAACTGTTTTTT
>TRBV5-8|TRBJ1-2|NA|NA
CASGRGAVRGYTF
TGTGCCAGCGGGCGAGGGGCTGTGAGGGGCTACACCTTC
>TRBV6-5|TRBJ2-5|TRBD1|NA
CASSYGQGAGETQYF
TGTGCCAGCAGTTACGGTCAGGGGGCGGGAGAGACCCAGTACTTC
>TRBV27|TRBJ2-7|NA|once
CASSSEGGEQYF
TGTGCCAGCAGTTCAGAAGGAGGCGAGCAGTACTTC
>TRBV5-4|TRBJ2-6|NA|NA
CASSLIFSKGNSGANVLTF
TGTGCCAGCAGCTTAATTTTTTCTAAAGGAAACTCTGGGGCCAACGTCCTGACTTTC
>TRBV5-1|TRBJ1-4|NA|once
CASSLATLDSEKLFF
TGCGCCAGCAGCTTGGCGACCCTCGATAGTGAAAAACTGTTTTTT
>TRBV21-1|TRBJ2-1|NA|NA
CASSKVSSRIYNEQFF
TGTGCCAGCAGCAAAGTAAGTAGCAGGATCTACAATGAGCAGTTCTTC
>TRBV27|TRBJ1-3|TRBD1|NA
CASSPQGAVGNTIYF
TGTGCCAGCAGTCCGCAGGGGGCGGTTGGAAACACCATATATTTT
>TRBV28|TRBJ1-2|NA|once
CASSLVARPYGYTF
TGTGCCAGCAGTTTAGTGGCGAGACCTTATGGCTACACCTTC
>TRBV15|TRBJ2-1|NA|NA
CATSRDLLEGSNEQFF
TGTGCCACCAGCAGAGATCTACTAGAGGGAAGCAATGAGCAGTTCTTC
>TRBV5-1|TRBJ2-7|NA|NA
CASKGLSYEQYF
TGCGCCAGCAAAGGCCTCTCCTACGAGCAGTACTTC
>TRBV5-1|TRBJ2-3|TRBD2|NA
CASSSGGSTDTQYF
TGCGCCAGCAGTAGCGGGGGTAGCACAGATACGCAGTATTTT
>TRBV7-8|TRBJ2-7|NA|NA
CASSFGKRYEQYF
TGTGCCAGCAGCTTTGGGAAACGCTACGAGCAGTACTTC
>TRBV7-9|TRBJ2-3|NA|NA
CASSRGADTQYF
TGTGCCAGCAGCCGAGGGGCAGATACGCAGTATTTT
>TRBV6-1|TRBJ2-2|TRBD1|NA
CASRQGATNTGELFF
TGTGCCAGCCGACAGGGGGCGACGAACACCGGGGAGCTGTTTTTT
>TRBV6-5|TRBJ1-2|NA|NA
CASRTRQVGYGYTF
TGTGCCAGCAGGACAAGACAGGTGGGCTATGGCTACACCTTC
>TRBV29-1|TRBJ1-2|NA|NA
CSVTQAASFDGYTF
TGCAGCGTCACCCAGGCCGCATCGTTTGATGGCTACACCTTC
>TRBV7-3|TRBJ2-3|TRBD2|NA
CASSLGREQSAQYF
TGTGCCAGCAGCCTCGGGCGGGAGCAGAGTGCGCAGTATTTT
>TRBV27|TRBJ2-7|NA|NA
CASSNGGYEQYF
TGTGCCAGCAGTAACGGAGGCTACGAGCAGTACTTC
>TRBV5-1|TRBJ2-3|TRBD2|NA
CASSLESASGRARQYF
TGCGCCAGCAGCTTGGAATCTGCTAGCGGGAGGGCCCGGCAGTATTTT
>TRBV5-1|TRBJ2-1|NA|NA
CASSLGGTYAHEQFF
TGCGCCAGCAGCTTGGGAGGGACTTACGCCCATGAGCAGTTCTTC
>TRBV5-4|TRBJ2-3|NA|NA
CASSEDSTDTQYF
TGTGCCAGCAGCGAAGATAGCACAGATACGCAGTATTTT
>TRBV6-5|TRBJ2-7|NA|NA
CASSVGQGPAYEQYF
TGTGCCAGCAGTGTCGGGCAGGGCCCAGCCTACGAGCAGTACTTC